This is a list of T cell receptor beta chains from one sample in a study of shared clonotypes between healthy human individuals. Assay: immunoSEQ multiplex PCR; the TCRdb copy retains only in-frame clones and omits some. The sample has fewer than 1 million clones; roughly 96% are singletons. Sequencing input: naive CD8+ T cells sorted from blood. These receptors came from a man aged 25-45 years in good health. CDR3s include the opening cysteine and the closing phenylalanine or tryptophan. The D gene is left open where the match is weak. Rows may omit the clone size; those that give it use once, few, many or a size class.

d_call: TRBD2
v_call: TRBV10-1
j_call: TRBJ2-3
clone_size: -
cdr3_nt: TGCGCCAGCAGTGAGTCGTTGACGCTAGCGGGACCGAGAAGGAGCACAGATACGCAGTATTTT
cdr3_aa: CASSESLTLAGPRRSTDTQYF

d_call: TRBD1
v_call: TRBV18
j_call: TRBJ2-5
clone_size: -
cdr3_nt: TGTGCCAGCTCACCACGAGAGCGGTCGTATGACAGGGCCCAAGAGACCCAGTACTTC
cdr3_aa: CASSPRERSYDRAQETQYF

d_call: -
v_call: TRBV18
j_call: TRBJ2-1
clone_size: -
cdr3_nt: TGTGCCAGCTCACCCGAAGGACAGAGCTCCTACAATGAGCAGTTCTTC
cdr3_aa: CASSPEGQSSYNEQFF

d_call: TRBD1
v_call: TRBV27
j_call: TRBJ1-5
clone_size: -
cdr3_nt: TGTGCCAGCAGCCGGGGACAGGGGGCAAGTCGTCCCCAGCATTTT
cdr3_aa: CASSRGQGASRPQHF

d_call: TRBD1
v_call: TRBV11-2
j_call: TRBJ1-3
clone_size: -
cdr3_nt: TGTGCCAGCAGCTTAGCGGACAGGAACTCTGGAAACACCATATATTTT
cdr3_aa: CASSLADRNSGNTIYF

d_call: TRBD1
v_call: TRBV5-4
j_call: TRBJ2-1
clone_size: -
cdr3_nt: TGTGCCAGCAGCCAACAGGGGGGTGAGCAGTTCTTC
cdr3_aa: CASSQQGGEQFF

d_call: -
v_call: TRBV10-3
j_call: TRBJ2-3
clone_size: -
cdr3_nt: TGTGCCATCAGTGGACCGGGTTCCACAGATACGCAGTATTTT
cdr3_aa: CAISGPGSTDTQYF

d_call: TRBD2
v_call: TRBV28
j_call: TRBJ2-2
clone_size: -
cdr3_nt: TGTGCCAGCAGCCTCGGACTAGCGGGGCGAAGTGGCACCGGGGAGCTGTTTTTT
cdr3_aa: CASSLGLAGRSGTGELFF

d_call: -
v_call: TRBV27
j_call: TRBJ1-1
clone_size: -
cdr3_nt: TGTGCCAGCAGTTTAGTCGGGTCAACTGAAGCTTTCTTT
cdr3_aa: CASSLVGSTEAFF

d_call: TRBD2
v_call: TRBV5-6
j_call: TRBJ2-3
clone_size: -
cdr3_nt: TGTGCCAGCAGCGGGACTACTCATACGCAGTATTTT
cdr3_aa: CASSGTTHTQYF

d_call: TRBD2
v_call: TRBV7-9
j_call: TRBJ2-7
clone_size: -
cdr3_nt: TGTGCCAGCAGCGGACTAGCGGGAGACCTCTACGAGCAGTACTTC
cdr3_aa: CASSGLAGDLYEQYF

d_call: -
v_call: TRBV30
j_call: TRBJ2-2
clone_size: -
cdr3_nt: TGTGCCTGGATGGGGCTTTCTCTCACCGGGGAGCTGTTTTTT
cdr3_aa: CAWMGLSLTGELFF

d_call: TRBD1
v_call: TRBV6-5
j_call: TRBJ2-1
clone_size: -
cdr3_nt: TGTGCCAGCAGTTACGTACAGGGGACCTTTAGGAATGAGCAGTTCTTC
cdr3_aa: CASSYVQGTFRNEQFF

d_call: TRBD1
v_call: TRBV9
j_call: TRBJ1-2
clone_size: -
cdr3_nt: TGTGCCAGCACGGGACAGGGGACCAACTATGGCTACACCTTC
cdr3_aa: CASTGQGTNYGYTF

d_call: -
v_call: TRBV11-2
j_call: TRBJ2-1
clone_size: -
cdr3_nt: TGTGCCAGCAGCTTAGTGGTTAGGGGGTATGTGTCCTACAATGAGCAGTTCTTC
cdr3_aa: CASSLVVRGYVSYNEQFF

d_call: TRBD1
v_call: TRBV7-3
j_call: TRBJ2-1
clone_size: -
cdr3_nt: TGTGCCAGCAGCCCCGCCGCTGTGACAGGGGGCGCGGTGAATGAGCAGTTCTTC
cdr3_aa: CASSPAAVTGGAVNEQFF

d_call: TRBD1
v_call: TRBV29-1
j_call: TRBJ2-3
clone_size: -
cdr3_nt: TGCAGCGTTGAAGAGTTGGTACAGGGGGCTTATACGCAGTATTTT
cdr3_aa: CSVEELVQGAYTQYF

d_call: TRBD2
v_call: TRBV4-1
j_call: TRBJ2-7
clone_size: -
cdr3_nt: TGCGCCAGCAGCCTCCGACTAGCGGGAGTGTACGAGCAGTACTTC
cdr3_aa: CASSLRLAGVYEQYF

d_call: TRBD2
v_call: TRBV7-2
j_call: TRBJ2-1
clone_size: once
cdr3_nt: TGTGCCAGCAGCTTTCCGAGGAAGCGGGAGTCGTACAATGAGCAGTTCTTC
cdr3_aa: CASSFPRKRESYNEQFF

d_call: -
v_call: TRBV27
j_call: TRBJ1-5
clone_size: once
cdr3_nt: TGTGCCAGCAGTTTAGCCTCCCCAGGACAGCCCCAGCATTTT
cdr3_aa: CASSLASPGQPQHF

d_call: TRBD2
v_call: TRBV7-6
j_call: TRBJ2-1
clone_size: -
cdr3_nt: TGTGCCAGCAGCTCTCCCCGAGGGCTAGCGGGAGTTAATGAGCAGTTCTTC
cdr3_aa: CASSSPRGLAGVNEQFF

d_call: -
v_call: TRBV27
j_call: TRBJ1-1
clone_size: -
cdr3_nt: TGTGCCAGCAGTGACGGGTTGAACACTGAAGCTTTCTTT
cdr3_aa: CASSDGLNTEAFF

d_call: -
v_call: TRBV28
j_call: TRBJ2-7
clone_size: -
cdr3_nt: TGTGCCAGCAGTAACCCTTTCGTTAGCCGCGAGCAGTACTTC
cdr3_aa: CASSNPFVSREQYF

d_call: -
v_call: TRBV7-8
j_call: TRBJ1-2
clone_size: -
cdr3_nt: TGTGCCAGCAGCTTAGGGACTCCAGCCAAGTTCTATGGCTACACCTTC
cdr3_aa: CASSLGTPAKFYGYTF

d_call: -
v_call: TRBV9
j_call: TRBJ1-2
clone_size: -
cdr3_nt: TGTGCCAGCTCAGAATCCCAGCCGGACGGGAGGAATGGCTACACCTTC
cdr3_aa: CASSESQPDGRNGYTF

d_call: -
v_call: TRBV2
j_call: TRBJ2-7
clone_size: -
cdr3_nt: TGTGCCAGCAGTGAACCGGGCCTGGCCTCCGAGCAGTACTTC
cdr3_aa: CASSEPGLASEQYF

d_call: -
v_call: TRBV15
j_call: TRBJ2-2
clone_size: -
cdr3_nt: TGTGCCACCAGCAGAGAGTTGGGTGGGGTCCCACATGCCGGGGAGCTGTTTTTT
cdr3_aa: CATSRELGGVPHAGELFF

d_call: -
v_call: TRBV5-4
j_call: TRBJ2-2
clone_size: -
cdr3_nt: TGTGCCAGCAGCCCGATGGCCGGGGAGCTGTTTTTT
cdr3_aa: CASSPMAGELFF

d_call: -
v_call: TRBV27
j_call: TRBJ2-1
clone_size: -
cdr3_nt: TGTGCCAGCAGTTTATCAGGTAGCGGCAGCTCCTACAATGAGCAGTTCTTC
cdr3_aa: CASSLSGSGSSYNEQFF

d_call: -
v_call: TRBV27
j_call: TRBJ2-2
clone_size: -
cdr3_nt: TGTGCCATAAGGGCCGGGACAAACACCGGGGAGCTGTTTTTT
cdr3_aa: CAIRAGTNTGELFF

d_call: -
v_call: TRBV15
j_call: TRBJ2-1
clone_size: -
cdr3_nt: TGTGCCACCAGCAGACCGACAGAGATGAATGAGCAGTTCTTC
cdr3_aa: CATSRPTEMNEQFF

d_call: TRBD1
v_call: TRBV2
j_call: TRBJ2-7
clone_size: once
cdr3_nt: TGTGCCAGCAGTGAAGTGGGACAGAACTACGAGCAGTACTTC
cdr3_aa: CASSEVGQNYEQYF

d_call: TRBD1
v_call: TRBV9
j_call: TRBJ1-2
clone_size: -
cdr3_nt: TGTGCCAGCAGCGTAAAAGGGGACAGGGTTGCTAACTATGGCTACACCTTC
cdr3_aa: CASSVKGDRVANYGYTF

d_call: -
v_call: TRBV4-3
j_call: TRBJ1-5
clone_size: -
cdr3_nt: TGCGCCAGCAGCCAAGATGCCCTTCCGGATCAGCCCCAGCATTTT
cdr3_aa: CASSQDALPDQPQHF

d_call: TRBD1
v_call: TRBV7-2
j_call: TRBJ2-3
clone_size: -
cdr3_nt: TGTGCCAGCAGCCTATGGGACAGGGAGGAAAGTTCCCTACCAGATACGCAGTATTTT
cdr3_aa: CASSLWDREESSLPDTQYF

d_call: TRBD2
v_call: TRBV27
j_call: TRBJ2-7
clone_size: -
cdr3_nt: TGTGCCAGCAGTTTACGGTTCCCGGGAGGGCCTTTATACGAGCAGTACTTC
cdr3_aa: CASSLRFPGGPLYEQYF

d_call: TRBD1
v_call: TRBV7-9
j_call: TRBJ1-1
clone_size: -
cdr3_nt: TGTGCCAGCAGCTTTAGGACAGGGAACACTGAAGCTTTCTTT
cdr3_aa: CASSFRTGNTEAFF